This TCR beta chain was recorded in a study of cytomegalovirus exposure and HLA in healthy donors (TCRdb year 2017). Turning to the overall study: According to an earlier analysis of a few hundred of the donors, 150 million to 200 million T cells yielded 90 million to 130 million unique TCR beta sequences and about 300 Gb of sequence data. All discovery cohort repertoires had been generated using a single sequencing platform. A later analysis re-analyzed previously published TCR beta repertoires from approximately 670 donors and added high-resolution HLA genotyping to study TCR occurrence patterns. Besides the first cohort of around 700 subjects, a separate validation cohort made up of around 120 different subjects was used. The study profiled the T cell repertoires of hundreds of subjects by immunosequencing and related them to cytomegalovirus serostatus. Donor age, sex, ethnicity and CMV serostatus were compiled alongside the repertoire data. A few DR-DQ haplotypes were treated as single units for association and clustering because of strong linkage in the cohort. An earlier analysis of about 620 of the donors applied high-throughput TCR beta sequencing to assess whether each TCR beta V gene segment acted as functional or pseudogenic. A later genetic analysis used genome-wide SNP genotypes for about 55% of the 666 donors, treating that subset as a discovery cohort. Both class I and class II loci were covered by HLA typing, at four-digit resolution. The study was designed to test whether signatures of past pathogen exposure could be identified by cataloging public T cell receptors. High-throughput TCR immunosequencing, statistical association of individual TCRs with disease status, and machine learning were combined to predict cytomegalovirus infection status. Typing coverage varied by locus: roughly 620-640 donors for A, B, C, DRB1 and DQB1; roughly 500 for DQA1; about 600 for DPA1; approximately 470 for DPB1. The genetic ancestry cluster associated with self-reported Caucasian donors included 81% of the approximately 400 genotyped donors. Around 300 gigabases of sequencing data and approximately 85 million unique TCR sequences were included in an early release covering 550 to 800 HLA-typed donors. In the later analysis, no new phenotypic data were used to find candidate immune exposures; instead, reliance was placed on TCR beta sequences and their occurrence across donors. Among about 400 genotyped donors of the cohort, an average of roughly 230,000 unique TCR beta nucleotide sequences was sequenced per donor, of which about 19% were non-productive.

The cohort consisted of approximately 690 healthy bone marrow donors. At the time of sampling, all cohort members were nominally healthy, though unrecorded immune exposures were likely present. The donor tested CMV seronegative and was one of the 352 seronegative cohort members. Each donor provided a peripheral blood sample, and peripheral blood mononuclear cells were used for TCR beta sequencing. The Qiagen DNeasy Blood Extraction Kit was used to extract genomic DNA from the blood cell samples. The library came from the immunoSEQ multiplex PCR assay. For the multiplex PCR, a mixture combining 60 forward primers for TCR Vbeta segments and 13 reverse primers for TCR Jbeta segments was used. The CDR3 region of rearranged TCR beta genes was amplified from genomic DNA by a multiplex PCR assay. Amplified TCR beta libraries were sequenced as 87-base-pair reads on the Illumina HiSeq System. In the original analysis: In a later analysis, about 80 million unique TCR beta chains were counted across the approximately 640 repertoires, and some 10 million of these chains were shared by at least two donors. A nearest-neighbor algorithm error-corrected the raw reads and collapsed the reads into unique sequences, merging closely related sequences to remove PCR and sequencing errors. CDR3 sequences were aligned to IMGT reference sequences to assign V, D and J gene segments. For a sequence to be retained, at least a six-nucleotide match to both a V gene segment and a J gene segment was required. A rearrangement was called productive if the CDR3 had no stop codons and remained in frame with V and J, and every other rearrangement was called non-productive. Following IMGT convention, CDR3 was defined as the stretch from the second conserved V-encoded cysteine up to the conserved J-encoded phenylalanine. The earlier analysis of a few hundred of the donors excluded any sequence lacking an unambiguous match to a single V gene segment. In an earlier analysis of a few hundred of the donors, V segments were called functional above 56.7% productive rearrangements and were called segregating when the between-donor standard deviation exceeded 5%. A statistical classification framework was built for diagnosing cytomegalovirus status from the catalog of TCR beta chain sequences. In a later analysis, V and J genes were assigned by comparing TCR nucleotide sequences against IMGT/GENE-DB human TR gene sequences. In a later analysis, CDR3 sequences and most-parsimonious VDJ recombination scenarios were assigned using the TCRdist pipeline. In a later analysis, each TCR beta chain was defined by its CDR3 amino acid sequence together with its V-gene family, and reads without a unique V-gene family were excluded. As a way to deal with suspected cross-contamination and a sequencing artifact, a later analysis dropped 450 to 700 nucleotide sequences that were highly shared and had low generation probability. In a later analysis, a clonal expansion index for each public chain was calculated from normalized within-repertoire ranks of inferred template counts. Generation probabilities in a later analysis came from a VDJ recombination model fitted to out-of-frame rearrangements, and those results were checked against IGoR. In a later analysis, hypergeometric tests were used to score TCR-TCR, TCR-HLA and TCR-CMV co-occurrence, with a repertoire-size bias correction applied to TCR pairs. To estimate false discovery rates, a later analysis permuted the HLA or CMV assignments 20 times. In a later analysis, co-occurring TCRs were grouped using DBSCAN, with TCRdist sequence similarity added in when clustering inside HLA-allele-positive subsets. For co-occurrence clustering, repertoires with fewer than 30,000 or more than 120,000 public chains were excluded, along with four or five repertoires with anomalous nucleotide sharing. TCRdb mirrors the immuneACCESS table, restricted to in-frame sequences. Some clones are absent from its copies; in checked studies, under half trace to an unresolved V gene, and the reason for the others is unknown. V and J calls and clone size are copied from that table; D and trimming were computed from the DNA. Recorded for this sample are 100,000 to 130,000 clones; approximately 81% of them occurred a single time. 2% to 2.5% of the sample rests with the top ten.

V gives up 2 bases and J gives up 6 bases, and the segment between their germline ends measures 7 bases. Per the germline V gene, SNHLY is the CDR1 and FYNNEI is the CDR2. The CDR3 runs 12 amino acids, cysteine and phenylalanine included. Left in the record is the CDR3 DNA by itself, 36 bases read in frame from the first base. Worth noting for this clone: It has no known antigen specificity. Base qualities are not at hand, and no much larger clone is one base apart.

What the research found in general, with its limitations: In a later analysis, 15,000 to 20,000 TCR beta sequences were associated with specific HLA alleles at a false discovery rate of 0.05. A later analysis found that TCR association rates varied across HLA loci, with DRB1 alleles showing the most associated TCRs and HLA-C alleles the fewest. Some IMGT-functional V segments, including TRBV6-2 and TRBV6-3, could not be distinguished by the 87-base-pair reads and were therefore excluded. A later analysis found that HLA-associated TCR beta chains were more clonally expanded and had lower generation probabilities than equally common non-associated chains. Linkage disequilibrium might explain the correlated functional status among segregating V segments, but an unknown experimental factor could not be ruled out. According to the authors, the approach could potentially be generalized to other disease states and immunological phenotypes. The study listed 170 or so TCR beta chains as associated with cytomegalovirus. Broadly in line with IMGT annotations, most TCR beta V segments showed up in productive rearrangements about 87% or about 30% of the time in an earlier analysis of around 550 of the donors. According to a later analysis, most CMV-associated TCR beta chains appeared to be HLA-restricted, and the HLA associations seemed to be driven largely by CMV exposure. The sequencing pipeline was judged likely to have produced a cluster of highly shared sequence variants as a technical artifact. In this cohort, only TCR beta chains were sequenced, and detectable features were limited by the absence of alpha or paired-chain data. Sequencing depth was assumed to be roughly uniform across donors in the presence/absence analyses, though that assumption may not hold. In a later genetic analysis, a missense DCLRE1C variant was associated with V-gene and J-gene trimming of TCR beta chains, and the association was replicated in an independent cohort. Immune exposure information for the cohort was limited to CMV serostatus. The classifier was reported to diagnose cytomegalovirus status with high specificity and sensitivity in both the original and validation cohorts. Most TCR sequences were observed very rarely across donors, whereas some public TCRs were present in many individuals. A further reported finding was that TCR beta sequences accurately predicted the HLA-A and HLA-B alleles for most subjects in the first cohort. In vitro tests confirmed that a few of the cytomegalovirus-associated TCR beta chains recognize cytomegalovirus antigens. Several of the top co-occurrence clusters appeared to be linked to parvovirus B19, influenza, CMV and Epstein-Barr virus, according to a later analysis. When HLA alleles, especially DR and DQ, strongly co-occurred, TCR associations were difficult to assign to individual alleles. A later genetic analysis reported fewer N-insertions in productive TCRs among donors in an Asian-associated ancestry cluster than the roughly 650-donor mean. The earlier analysis of almost 600 of the donors excluded approximately 15 rarely observed V segments, including chromosome 9 orphons, because counts were too low. Because some donors lacked HLA typing at each locus, the association tests relied only on the typed subset.

This receptor was taken from a young man in good health and CMV-seronegative. Source material: PBMCs. The chain joins TRBV2 to TRBJ1-2; perhaps TRBD1 is the D gene, with 6 bases matching. Here is the DNA: TGTGCCAGCAGTGAACAGGGGAATGGCTACACCTTC. It is translated as CASSEQGNGYTF.